This TCR beta chain was found in a study of CD8 T cells in ankylosing spondylitis. This clonotype was seen at least ten times. The antigen remains undetermined. TCR beta libraries were made by quantitative 5'-RACE with molecular barcodes. Each CDR3 protein gets one entry after TCRdb re-called the 5' RACE reads with MiXCR. The sample consists of 250,000 or so distinct CDR3 sequences, around 25% of them appearing once. Study observations and caveats: Significantly higher representation of disease-linked clones was reported for matched ankylosing spondylitis synovial fluid. Characteristic, it appeared, of ankylosing spondylitis blood was a TCR beta motif of several highly homologous variants. Several of the motif variants were reported before in synovial fluid and blood from reactive arthritis.

Sequencing used blood, either unsorted or a sorted T cell fraction (not recorded which). The source is a male donor with ankylosing spondylitis or in good health (not recorded which).

Here the CDR3 DNA reads TGTGCCAGCAGCTCCTTAGCGGGGACCGGGGAGCTGTTTTTT. Its protein is CASSSLAGTGELFF. J is TRBJ2-2 and V is TRBV11-3; 8 nucleotides align to TRBD2. With 4 bases clipped from V and 5 bases from J, the junction kept 3 bases outside the gene matches. The germline V gene encodes CDR1 SGHNT and CDR2 YENEEA. The CDR3 has 14 amino acids.